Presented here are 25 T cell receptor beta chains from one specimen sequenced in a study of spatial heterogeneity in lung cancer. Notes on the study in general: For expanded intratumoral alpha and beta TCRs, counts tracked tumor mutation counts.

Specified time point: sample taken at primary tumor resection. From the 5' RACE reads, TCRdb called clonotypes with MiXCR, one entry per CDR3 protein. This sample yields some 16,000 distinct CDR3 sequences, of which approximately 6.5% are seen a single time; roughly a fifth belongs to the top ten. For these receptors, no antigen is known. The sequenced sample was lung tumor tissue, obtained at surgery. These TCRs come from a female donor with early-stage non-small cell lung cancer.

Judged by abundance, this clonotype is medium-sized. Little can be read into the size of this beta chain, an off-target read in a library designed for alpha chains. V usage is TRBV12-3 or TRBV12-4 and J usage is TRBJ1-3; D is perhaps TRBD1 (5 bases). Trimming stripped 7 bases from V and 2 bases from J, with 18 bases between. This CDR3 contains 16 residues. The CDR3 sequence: CASTQRARGTGNTIYF. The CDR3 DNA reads TGTGCCAGCACCCAGCGGGCGCGGGGGACTGGAAACACCATATATTTT.

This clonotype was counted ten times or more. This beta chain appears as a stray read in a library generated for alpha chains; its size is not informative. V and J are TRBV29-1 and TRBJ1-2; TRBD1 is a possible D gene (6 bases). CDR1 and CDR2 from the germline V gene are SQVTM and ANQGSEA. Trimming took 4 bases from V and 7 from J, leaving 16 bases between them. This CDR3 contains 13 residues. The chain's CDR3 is CSVAREGDTGYTF. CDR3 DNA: TGCAGCGTTGCTAGGGAGGGGGATACTGGCTACACCTTC.

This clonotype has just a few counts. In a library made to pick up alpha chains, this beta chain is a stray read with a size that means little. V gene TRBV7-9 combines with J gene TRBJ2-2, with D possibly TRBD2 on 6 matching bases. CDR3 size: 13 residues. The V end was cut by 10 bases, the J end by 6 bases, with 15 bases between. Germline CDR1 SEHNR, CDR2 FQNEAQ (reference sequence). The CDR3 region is CANRPGGAGELFF. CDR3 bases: TGTGCCAACAGGCCCGGGGGAGCCGGGGAGCTGTTTTTT.

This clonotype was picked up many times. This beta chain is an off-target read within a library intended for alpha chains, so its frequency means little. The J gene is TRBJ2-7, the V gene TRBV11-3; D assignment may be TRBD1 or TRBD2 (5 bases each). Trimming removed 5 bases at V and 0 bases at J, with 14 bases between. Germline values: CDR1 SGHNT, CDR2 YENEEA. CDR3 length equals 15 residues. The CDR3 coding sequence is TGTGCCAGCAGCCGGGGTGGGGCGAGCTCCTACGAGCAGTACTTC. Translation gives CASSRGGASSYEQYF.

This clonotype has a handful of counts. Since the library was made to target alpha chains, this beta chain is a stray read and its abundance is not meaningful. CDR3 region: CASSLKDSGNQYF. CDR3 coding DNA: TGTGCCAGCTCACTAAAGGACTCTGGGAACCAGTACTTC. The chain combines TRBV18 with TRBJ2-5; the D gene is possibly TRBD2 (5 bases). Germline assignment: CDR1 KGHSH and CDR2 LQKENI. V lost 4 bases and J lost 10, with 16 bases in between. The CDR3 totals 13 residues. Full variable domain (rest looked up from reference TRBV18 and TRBJ2-5): NAGVMQNPRHLVRRRGQEARLRCSPMKGHSHVYWYRQLPEEGLKFMVYLQKENIIDESGMPKERFSAEFPKEGPSILRIQQVVRGDSAAYFCASSLKDSGNQYFGPGTRLLVL.

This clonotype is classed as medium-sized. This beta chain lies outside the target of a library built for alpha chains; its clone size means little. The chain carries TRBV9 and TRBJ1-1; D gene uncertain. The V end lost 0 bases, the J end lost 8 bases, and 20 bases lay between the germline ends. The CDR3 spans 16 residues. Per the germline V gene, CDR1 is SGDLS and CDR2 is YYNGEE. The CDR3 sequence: CASSVAGNNPLLEAFF. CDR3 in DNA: TGTGCCAGCAGCGTAGCCGGGAATAACCCACTGCTGGAAGCTTTCTTT.

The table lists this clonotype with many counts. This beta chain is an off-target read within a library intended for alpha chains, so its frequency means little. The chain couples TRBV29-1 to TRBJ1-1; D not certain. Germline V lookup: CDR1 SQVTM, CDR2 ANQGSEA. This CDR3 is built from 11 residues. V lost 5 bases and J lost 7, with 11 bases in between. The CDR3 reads CSVHPAGEAFF. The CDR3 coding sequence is TGCAGCGTTCACCCTGCGGGTGAAGCTTTCTTT.

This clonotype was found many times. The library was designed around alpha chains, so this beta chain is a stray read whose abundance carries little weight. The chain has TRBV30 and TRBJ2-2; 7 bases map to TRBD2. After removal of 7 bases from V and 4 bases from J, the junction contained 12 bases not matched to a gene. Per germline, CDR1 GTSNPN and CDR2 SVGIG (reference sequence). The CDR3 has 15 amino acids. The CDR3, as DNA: TGTGCCTCCCGGTGGGGGGGTGGCGGCACCGGGGAGCTGTTTTTT. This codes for CASRWGGGGTGELFF. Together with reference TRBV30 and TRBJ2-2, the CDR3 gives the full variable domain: SQTIHQWPATLVQPVGSPLSLECTVEGTSNPNLYWYRQAAGRGLQLLFYSVGIGQISSEVPQNLSASRPQDRQFILSSKKLLLSDSGFYLCASRWGGGGTGELFFGEGSRLTVL.

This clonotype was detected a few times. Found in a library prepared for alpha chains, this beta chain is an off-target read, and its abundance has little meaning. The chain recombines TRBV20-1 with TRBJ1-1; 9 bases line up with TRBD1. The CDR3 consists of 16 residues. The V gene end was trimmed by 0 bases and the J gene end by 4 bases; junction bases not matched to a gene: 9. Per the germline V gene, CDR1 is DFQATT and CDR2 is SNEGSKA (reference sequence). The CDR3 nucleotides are TGCAGTGCTAGAGAGATCACAGGGGGCGCAGGCACTGAAGCTTTCTTT. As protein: CSAREITGGAGTEAFF.

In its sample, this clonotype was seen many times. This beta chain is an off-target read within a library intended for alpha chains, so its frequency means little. The CDR3 loop is CSAFKESREQYF. The CDR3 nucleotides are TGCAGTGCTTTCAAGGAATCGCGCGAGCAGTACTTC. This chain links TRBV20-1 with TRBJ2-7, with D uncertain. This CDR3 comprises 12 residues. V was pared by 5 bases and J by 6 bases, with 14 bases between. Per the germline V gene, CDR1 is DFQATT and CDR2 is SNEGSKA (reference sequence).

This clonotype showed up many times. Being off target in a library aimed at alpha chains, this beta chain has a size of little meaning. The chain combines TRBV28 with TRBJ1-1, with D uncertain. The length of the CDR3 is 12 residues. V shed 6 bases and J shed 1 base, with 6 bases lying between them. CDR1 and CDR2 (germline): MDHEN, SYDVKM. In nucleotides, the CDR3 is TGTGCCAGCAGGGTCCCGAACACTGAAGCTTTCTTT. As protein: CASRVPNTEAFF.

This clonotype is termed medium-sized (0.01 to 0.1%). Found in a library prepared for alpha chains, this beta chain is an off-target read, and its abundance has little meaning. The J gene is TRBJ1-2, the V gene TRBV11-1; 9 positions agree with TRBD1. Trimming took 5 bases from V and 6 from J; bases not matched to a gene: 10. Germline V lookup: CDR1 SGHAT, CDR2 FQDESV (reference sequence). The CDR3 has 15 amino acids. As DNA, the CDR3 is TGTGCCAGCAGCCCGACAGGGACAGGGTTCAATGGCTACACCTTC. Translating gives CASSPTGTGFNGYTF.

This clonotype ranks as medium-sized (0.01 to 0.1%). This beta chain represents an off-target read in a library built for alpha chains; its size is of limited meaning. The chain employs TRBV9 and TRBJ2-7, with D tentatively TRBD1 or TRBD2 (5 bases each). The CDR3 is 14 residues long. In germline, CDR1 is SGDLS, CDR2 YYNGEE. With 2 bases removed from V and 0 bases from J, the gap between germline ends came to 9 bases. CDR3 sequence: CASSVKGTSYEQYF. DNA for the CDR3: TGTGCCAGCAGCGTCAAGGGGACCTCCTACGAGCAGTACTTC.

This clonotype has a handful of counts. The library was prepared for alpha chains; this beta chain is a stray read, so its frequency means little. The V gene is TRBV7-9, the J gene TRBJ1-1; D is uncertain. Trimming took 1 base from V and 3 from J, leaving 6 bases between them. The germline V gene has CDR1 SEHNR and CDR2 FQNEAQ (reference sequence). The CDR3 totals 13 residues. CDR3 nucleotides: TGTGCCAGCAGCTTAGATGGGGACACTGAAGCTTTCTTT. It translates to CASSLDGDTEAFF.

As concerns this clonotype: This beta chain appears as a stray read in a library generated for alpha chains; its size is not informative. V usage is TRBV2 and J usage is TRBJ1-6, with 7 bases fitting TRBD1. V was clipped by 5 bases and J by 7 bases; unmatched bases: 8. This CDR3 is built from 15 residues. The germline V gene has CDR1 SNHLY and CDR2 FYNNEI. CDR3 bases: TGTGCCAGCAGTTACCAGGGGGTGAGAAATTCACCCCTCCACTTT. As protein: CASSYQGVRNSPLHF.

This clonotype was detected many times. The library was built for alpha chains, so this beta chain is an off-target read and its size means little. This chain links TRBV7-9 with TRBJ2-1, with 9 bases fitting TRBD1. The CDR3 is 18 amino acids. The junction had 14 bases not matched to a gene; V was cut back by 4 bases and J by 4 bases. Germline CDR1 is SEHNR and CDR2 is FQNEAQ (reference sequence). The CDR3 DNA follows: TGTGCCAGCAGCTCCCCCCCATCGGACAGGGGAAAATACAATGAGCAGTTCTTC. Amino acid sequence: CASSSPPSDRGKYNEQFF. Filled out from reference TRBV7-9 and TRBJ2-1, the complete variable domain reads DTGVSQNPRHKITKRGQNVTFRCDPISEHNRLYWYRQTLGQGPEFLTYFQNEAQLEKSRLLSDRFSAERPKGSFSTLEIQRTEQGDSAMYLCASSSPPSDRGKYNEQFFGPGTRLTVL.

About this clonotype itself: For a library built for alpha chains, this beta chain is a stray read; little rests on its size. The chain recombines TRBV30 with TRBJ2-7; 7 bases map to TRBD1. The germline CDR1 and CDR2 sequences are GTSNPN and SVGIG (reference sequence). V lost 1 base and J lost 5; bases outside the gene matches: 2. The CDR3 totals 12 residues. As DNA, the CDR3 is TGTGCCTGGAGTGGAGGGACAGACGAGCAGTACTTC. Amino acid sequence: CAWSGGTDEQYF.

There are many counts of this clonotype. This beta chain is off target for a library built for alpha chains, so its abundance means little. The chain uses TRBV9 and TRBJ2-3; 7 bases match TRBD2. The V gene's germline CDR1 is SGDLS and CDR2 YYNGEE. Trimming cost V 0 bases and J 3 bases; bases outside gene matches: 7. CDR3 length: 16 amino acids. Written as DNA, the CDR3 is TGTGCCAGCAGCGTAGCCCGGGGGGTAGTAACAGATACGCAGTATTTT. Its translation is CASSVARGVVTDTQYF.

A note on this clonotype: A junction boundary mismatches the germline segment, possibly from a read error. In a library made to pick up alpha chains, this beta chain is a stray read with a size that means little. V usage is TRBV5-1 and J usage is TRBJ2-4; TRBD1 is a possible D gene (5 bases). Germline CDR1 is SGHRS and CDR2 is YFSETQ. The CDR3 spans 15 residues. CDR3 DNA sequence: TGCACCAGCAGCTTGGACAACCTAGCCAAAAACATTCAGTACTTC. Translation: CTSSLDNLAKNIQYF.

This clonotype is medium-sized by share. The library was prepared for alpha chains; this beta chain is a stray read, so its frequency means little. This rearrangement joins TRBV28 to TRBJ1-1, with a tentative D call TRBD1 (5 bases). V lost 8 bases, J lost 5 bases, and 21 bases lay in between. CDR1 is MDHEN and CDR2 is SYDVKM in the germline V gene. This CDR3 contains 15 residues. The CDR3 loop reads CASGLLGGSGTEAFF. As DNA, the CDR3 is TGTGCCAGCGGGCTCCTCGGGGGGTCGGGTACTGAAGCTTTCTTT.

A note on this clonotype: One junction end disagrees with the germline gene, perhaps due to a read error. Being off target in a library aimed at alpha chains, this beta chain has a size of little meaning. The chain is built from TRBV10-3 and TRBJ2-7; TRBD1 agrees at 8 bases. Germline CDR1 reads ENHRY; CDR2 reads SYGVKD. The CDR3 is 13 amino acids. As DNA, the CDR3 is TGTGCCATCAGTGAGCAAAGGGACAGGAGTTATGGCTTC. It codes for CAISEQRDRSYGF.

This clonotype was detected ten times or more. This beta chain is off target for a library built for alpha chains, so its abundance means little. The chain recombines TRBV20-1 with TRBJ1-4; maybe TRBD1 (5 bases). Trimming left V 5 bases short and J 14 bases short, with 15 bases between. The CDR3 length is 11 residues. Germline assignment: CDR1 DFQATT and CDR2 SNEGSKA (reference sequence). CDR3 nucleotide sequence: TGCAGTGCTCGATCTCGGGACTCCCTGTTTTTT. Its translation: CSARSRDSLFF.

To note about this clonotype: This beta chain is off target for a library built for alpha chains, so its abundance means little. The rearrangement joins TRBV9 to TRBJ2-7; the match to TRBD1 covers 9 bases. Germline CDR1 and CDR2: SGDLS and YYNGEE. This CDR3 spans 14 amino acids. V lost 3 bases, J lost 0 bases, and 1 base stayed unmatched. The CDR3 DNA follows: TGTGCCAGCAGCGCGACAGGGGGCTCCTACGAGCAGTACTTC. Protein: CASSATGGSYEQYF. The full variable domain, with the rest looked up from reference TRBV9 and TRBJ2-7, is DSGVTQTPKHLITATGQRVTLRCSPRSGDLSVYWYQQSLDQGLQFLIQYYNGEERAKGNILERFSAQQFPDLHSELNLSSLELGDSALYFCASSATGGSYEQYFGPGTRLTVT.

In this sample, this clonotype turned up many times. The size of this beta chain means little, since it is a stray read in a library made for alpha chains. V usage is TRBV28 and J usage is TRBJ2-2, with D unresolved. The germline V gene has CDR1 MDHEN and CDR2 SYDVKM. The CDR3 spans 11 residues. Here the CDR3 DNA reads TGTGCGGGTGGGGTCACCGGGGAGCTGTTTTTT. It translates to CAGGVTGELFF.

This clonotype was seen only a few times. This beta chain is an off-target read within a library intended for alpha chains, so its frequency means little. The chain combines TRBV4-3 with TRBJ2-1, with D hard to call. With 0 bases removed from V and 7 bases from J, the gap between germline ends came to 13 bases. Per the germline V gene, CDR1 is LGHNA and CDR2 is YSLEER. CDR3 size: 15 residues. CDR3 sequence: CASSQEGSSRNEQFF. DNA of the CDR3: TGCGCCAGCAGCCAAGAAGGTTCCTCACGTAATGAGCAGTTCTTC.